The clone carrying this TCR beta chain has only a few counts. In the authors' workflow: Counts of nucleated cells, estimated from reference gene primer amplification, were obtained. Libraries were prepared by immunoSEQ multiplex PCR; TCRdb keeps only in-frame clonotypes and omits some of them. The V and J calls and the clone size are those of that table, but D and trimming were determined from the DNA. The sample yields about 56,000 clones, 80% to 90% seen once. The entry originates in a study of blood T cell repertoires in COVID-19. Study in general: Sites across the United States, Italy and Spain contributed samples from acute and convalescent COVID-19. Nucleic acid was either cDNA or gDNA, and it came from T cells, B-cell-depleted T cells, or PBMCs.

The sequence came from a woman of 80 years or more with acute or convalescent COVID-19. Sequencing was carried out using peripheral blood.

This CDR3 is CASSLDRGGNSPLHF. The CDR3 DNA sequence: TGTGCCAGCAGCTTGGACAGGGGAGGTAATTCACCCCTCCACTTT. The gene calls are TRBV9 and TRBJ1-6; 9 bases agree with TRBD1. After removal of 4 bases from V and 6 bases from J, the junction contained 5 bases not matched to a gene. Looked up from germline, CDR1 is SGDLS and CDR2 is YYNGEE. This CDR3 spans 15 amino acids.